These 8 T cell receptor beta chains were sequenced from one sample in a study of T cell repertoires in cytomegalovirus infection. No cognate antigen is known for these TCRs. TCRdb passed the reads through MiXCR, listing each CDR3 protein once. The table has 450,000 to 650,000 distinct CDR3 sequences, just under 40% seen once. Sequenced here: cultured PBMCs, sampled from culture after CMV antigen stimulation. These receptors all stem from a human donor in good health (CMV status not recorded). Some clones in this sample may be carry-over from other donors' samples.

The rearrangement links TRBV19 to TRBJ1-5; the D gene is possibly TRBD1 (6 bases). The CDR3 covers 15 residues. V lost 2 bases and J lost 5, with 13 bases in between. CDR1 is LNHDA, CDR2 SQIVND, per germline (reference sequence). The CDR3 DNA is TGTGCCAGTAGTATAAACAGGGAAGAGGATCAGCCCCAGCATTTT. As protein: CASSINREEDQPQHF. The full variable domain, in which reference TRBV19 and TRBJ1-5 provide the parts outside the CDR3, is DGGITQSPKYLFRKEGQNVTLSCEQNLNHDAMYWYRQDPGQGLRLIYYSQIVNDFQKGDIAEGYSVSREKKESFPLTVTSAQKNPTAFYLCASSINREEDQPQHFGDGTRLSIL.

The chain recombines TRBV4-1 with TRBJ1-5, with D hard to call. This CDR3 is built from 13 residues. V was shortened by 2 bases and J by 4 bases, with 6 bases between the two germline ends. Germline CDR1 and CDR2: MGHRA and YSYEKL. This chain's CDR3 is CASSQRTNQPQHF. CDR3 DNA sequence: TGCGCCAGCAGCCAACGGACTAATCAGCCCCAGCATTTT.

V is TRBV4-1 and J is TRBJ1-1; no reliable D call. The CDR3 consists of 16 residues. CDR1 is MGHRA and CDR2 is YSYEKL in the germline V gene. V dropped 0 bases and J dropped 1 base, with 12 bases sitting between them. DNA of the CDR3: TGCGCCAGCAGCCAAGACCAAGGCGTCAAGAACACTGAAGCTTTCTTT. Translating gives CASSQDQGVKNTEAFF.

The chain joins TRBV27 to TRBJ2-5, with D possibly being TRBD2 (6 bases). Per germline, CDR1 MNHEY and CDR2 SMNVEV (reference sequence). The CDR3 contains 19 residues. Trimming pared 0 bases from V and 4 bases from J, leaving 24 bases between. The CDR3 loop is CASSLSEGSGVESLETQYF. DNA for the CDR3: TGTGCCAGCAGTTTATCGGAAGGTTCGGGAGTCGAGTCTCTAGAGACCCAGTACTTC.

This clonotype was seen more than once but under ten times. J is TRBJ1-6 and V is TRBV18; D is uncertain. The V gene's germline CDR1 is KGHSH and CDR2 LQKENI. V was pared by 2 bases and J by 2 bases, with 4 bases between. CDR3 length equals 14 residues. The CDR3 nucleotides read TGTGCCAGCTCACCAGGGACCTATAATTCACCCCTCCACTTT. Its protein is CASSPGTYNSPLHF.

The genes are TRBV11-2 and TRBJ2-4, with D possibly being TRBD2 (5 bases). The CDR3 has 14 residues. CDR1 and CDR2 from the germline V gene are SGHAT and FQNNGV. Trimming left V 8 bases short and J 0 bases short, with 11 bases between. The CDR3 loop is CASRGSVAKNIQYF. The CDR3 DNA follows: TGTGCCAGCCGGGGTTCTGTAGCCAAAAACATTCAGTACTTC.

The V and J genes are TRBV6-1 and TRBJ2-7; TRBD2 matches at 10 bases. The V gene end was trimmed by 2 bases and the J gene end by 3 bases; junction bases not matched to a gene: 1. There are 14 residues in the CDR3. Germline CDR1 reads MNHNS; CDR2 reads SASEGT. Written as DNA, the CDR3 is TGTGCCAGCAGTGAACTAGCGGGAGTCTACGAGCAGTACTTC. Protein sequence: CASSELAGVYEQYF.

Only a few counts were recorded for this clonotype. The V gene is TRBV20-1, the J gene TRBJ2-3; D is perhaps TRBD1 or TRBD2 (5 bases each). V dropped 3 bases and J dropped 7 bases, with 17 bases sitting between them. This CDR3 is built from 14 residues. Germline CDR1 DFQATT, CDR2 SNEGSKA (reference sequence). The CDR3, as DNA: TGCAGTGCTAGTGGCAGGGACCCTGCCTATACGCAGTATTTT. Translating it yields CSASGRDPAYTQYF.